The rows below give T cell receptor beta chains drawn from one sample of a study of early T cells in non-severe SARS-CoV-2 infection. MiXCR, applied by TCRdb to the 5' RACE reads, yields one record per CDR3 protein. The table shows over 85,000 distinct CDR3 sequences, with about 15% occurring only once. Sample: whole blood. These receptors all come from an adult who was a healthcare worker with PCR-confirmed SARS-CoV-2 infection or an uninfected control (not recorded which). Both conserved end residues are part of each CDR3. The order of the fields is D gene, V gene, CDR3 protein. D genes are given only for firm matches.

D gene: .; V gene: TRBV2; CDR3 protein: CASNGANVLTF
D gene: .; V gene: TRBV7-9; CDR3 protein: CASSSPPQGGKYNEQFF
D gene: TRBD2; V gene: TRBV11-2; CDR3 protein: CASSFLLAGGMETQYF
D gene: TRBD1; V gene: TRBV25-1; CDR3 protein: CASTRQGTGGELFF
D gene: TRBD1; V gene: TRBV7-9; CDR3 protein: CASSPGTGGYEQYF
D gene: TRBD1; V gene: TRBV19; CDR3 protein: CASGQGQNIQYF
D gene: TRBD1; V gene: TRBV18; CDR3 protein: CASSPRDRDTEAFF
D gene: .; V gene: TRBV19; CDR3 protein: CASRHRERNQPQHF
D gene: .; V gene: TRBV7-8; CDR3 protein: CASSLAPANYEQYF
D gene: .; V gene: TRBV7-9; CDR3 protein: CASSSSTAATNEKLFF
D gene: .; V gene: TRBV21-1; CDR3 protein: CASSTRTGGTWIPEAFF
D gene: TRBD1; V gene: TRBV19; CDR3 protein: CASSRTGGEETQYF
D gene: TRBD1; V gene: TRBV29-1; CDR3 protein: CSVGQGMNEQFF
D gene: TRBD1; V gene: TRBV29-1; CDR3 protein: CSAGSGGLLSGNTIYF
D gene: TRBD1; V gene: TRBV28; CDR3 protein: CASSGNRGVNTEAFF
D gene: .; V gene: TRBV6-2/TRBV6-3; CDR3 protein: CASVGGYHQPQHF
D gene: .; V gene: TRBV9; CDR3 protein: CASSEGSTDTQYF
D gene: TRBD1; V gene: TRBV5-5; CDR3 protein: CASSQLRTGTGKGDEQFF
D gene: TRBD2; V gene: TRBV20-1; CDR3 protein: CSARFPRLAGVNEQFF
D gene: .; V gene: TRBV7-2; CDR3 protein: CASSSQRDTQYF
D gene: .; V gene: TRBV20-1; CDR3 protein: CSARGGSGYEQYF
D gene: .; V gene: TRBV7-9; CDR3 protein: CASSLFSYEQYF
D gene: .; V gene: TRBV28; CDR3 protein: CASSPEWATGELFF
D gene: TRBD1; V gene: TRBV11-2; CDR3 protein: CASVITGTAPMNTEAFF
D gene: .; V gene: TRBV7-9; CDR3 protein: CASSPGLAWNNEQFF
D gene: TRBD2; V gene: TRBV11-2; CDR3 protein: CASSPSGVTNEQFF
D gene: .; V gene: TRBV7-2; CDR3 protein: CASSFVAYEQYF
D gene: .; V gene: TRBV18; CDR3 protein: CASSLQGSGTTNEKLFF
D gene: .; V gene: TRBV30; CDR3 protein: CAWRRGAKNIQYF
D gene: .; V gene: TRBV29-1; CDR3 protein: CSVEGDSGVPYNEQFF
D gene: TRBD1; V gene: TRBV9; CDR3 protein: CASSGGTGEANTEAFF
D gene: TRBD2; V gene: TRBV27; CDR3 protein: CASSHILAGGTDTQYF
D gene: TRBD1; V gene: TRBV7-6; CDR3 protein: CASSLPGGNTEAFF
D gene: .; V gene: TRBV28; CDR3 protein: CASTGQYPAAFF
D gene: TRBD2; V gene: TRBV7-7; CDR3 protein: CASSLGLAGVDEQFF
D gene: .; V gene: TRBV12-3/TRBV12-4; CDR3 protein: CASNGAATVSYEQYF
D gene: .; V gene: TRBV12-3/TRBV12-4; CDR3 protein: CASSPRFNPEAFF
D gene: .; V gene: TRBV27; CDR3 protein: CASSFARVNTEAFF
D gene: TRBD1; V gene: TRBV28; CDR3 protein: CASSLPQGAGYGYTF
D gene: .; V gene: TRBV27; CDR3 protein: CASSQRDRRRSGGNTDTQYF
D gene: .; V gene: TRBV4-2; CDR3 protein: CASSQDAGVGSSPLHF
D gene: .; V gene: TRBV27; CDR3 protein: CASSFGGSSDYEQYF
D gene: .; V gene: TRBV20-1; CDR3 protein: CSARIRVEQFF
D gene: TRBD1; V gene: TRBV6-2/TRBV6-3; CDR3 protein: CASSYTTGSYEQYF
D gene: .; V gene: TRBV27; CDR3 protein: CASSLNSRADFYEQYF
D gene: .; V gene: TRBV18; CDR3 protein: CASSPRDSETQYF
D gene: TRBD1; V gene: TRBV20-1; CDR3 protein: CSARPDRWNSPLHF
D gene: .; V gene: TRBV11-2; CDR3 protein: CASSSPTGDSYNEQFF
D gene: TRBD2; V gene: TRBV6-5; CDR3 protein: CASSPGLAGGPPDTQYF
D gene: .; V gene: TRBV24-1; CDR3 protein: CATSSTGRGDEQFF
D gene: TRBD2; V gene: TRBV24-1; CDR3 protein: CATSDTTSGGYYNEQFF
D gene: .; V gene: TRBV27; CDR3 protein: CASSSRAQQPQHF